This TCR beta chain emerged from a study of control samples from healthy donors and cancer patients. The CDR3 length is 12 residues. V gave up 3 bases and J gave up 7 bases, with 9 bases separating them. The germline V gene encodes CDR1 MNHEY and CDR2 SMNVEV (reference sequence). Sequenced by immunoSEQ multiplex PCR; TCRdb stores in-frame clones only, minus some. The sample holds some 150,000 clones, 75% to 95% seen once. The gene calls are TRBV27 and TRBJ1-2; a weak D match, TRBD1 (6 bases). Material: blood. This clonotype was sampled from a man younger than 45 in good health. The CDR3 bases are TGTGCCAGCAGTTTGGAGGGGGTTGGCTACACCTTC. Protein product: CASSLEGVGYTF.